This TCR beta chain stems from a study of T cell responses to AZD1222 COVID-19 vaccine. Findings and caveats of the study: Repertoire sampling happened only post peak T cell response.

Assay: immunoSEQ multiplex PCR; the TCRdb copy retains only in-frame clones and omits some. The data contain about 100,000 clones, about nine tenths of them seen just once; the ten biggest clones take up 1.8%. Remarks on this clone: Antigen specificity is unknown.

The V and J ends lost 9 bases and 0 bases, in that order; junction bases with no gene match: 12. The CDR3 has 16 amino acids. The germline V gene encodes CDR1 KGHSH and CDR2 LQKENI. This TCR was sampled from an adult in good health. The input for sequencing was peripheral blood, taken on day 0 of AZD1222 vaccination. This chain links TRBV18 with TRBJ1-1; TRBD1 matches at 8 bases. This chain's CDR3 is CASKPPGQAMNTEAFF. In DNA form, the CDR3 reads TGTGCCAGTAAACCCCCGGGACAGGCCATGAACACTGAAGCTTTCTTT.